The 18 T cell receptor beta chains in this list originate from one sample, sequenced in a study of shared clonotypes between healthy human individuals. Libraries were prepared by immunoSEQ multiplex PCR; TCRdb keeps only in-frame clonotypes and omits some of them. Among 530,000 or so clones listed, almost 80% were seen once. The sample taken for sequencing was PBMCs. Receptors originate from a woman aged 40 to 50 in good health. Some clones in this sample may be carry-over from other donors' samples.

J is TRBJ2-1 and V is TRBV6-6; the D is unclear. Trimming stripped 11 bases from V and 9 bases from J, with 17 bases between. The length of the CDR3 is 12 residues. The germline V gene has CDR1 MNHNY and CDR2 SVGAGI (reference sequence). CDR3 bases: TGTGCCGTCGGGCCGCCGCCAGTTGAGCAGTTCTTC. Amino acid sequence: CAVGPPPVEQFF.

V gene TRBV7-9 combines with J gene TRBJ2-5, with 8 nucleotides matching TRBD2. Germline V gene lookup returns CDR1 SEHNR and CDR2 FQNEAQ (reference sequence). V trimming: 4 bases; J trimming: 4 bases; junction bases outside the gene matches: 5. CDR3 length: 14 residues. The CDR3 DNA follows: TGTGCCAGCAGCTCCGGACTAGCCCGAGAGACCCAGTACTTC. Encoded protein: CASSSGLARETQYF.

The V and J genes are TRBV27 and TRBJ1-2; D possibly corresponds to TRBD1 (5 bases). The V gene's germline CDR1 is MNHEY and CDR2 SMNVEV (reference sequence). The CDR3 runs to 16 residues. The V and J ends lost 4 bases and 4 bases respectively, with 19 bases between them. The CDR3 nucleotides are TGTGCCAGCAGTTCTGCGGAAACAGGCTCCCCCTATGGCTACACCTTC. Translating gives CASSSAETGSPYGYTF.

The CDR3 sequence: CASSIRGELLNTEAFF. The CDR3 DNA reads TGTGCCAGTAGTATTCGGGGGGAGCTTTTGAACACTGAAGCTTTCTTT. The chain recombines TRBV19 with TRBJ1-1; tentatively, D is TRBD1 (5 bases). The CDR3 runs to 16 residues. V lost 3 bases and J 0 bases, leaving 14 bases between the germline ends. From germline, CDR1 is LNHDA and CDR2 SQIVND (reference sequence).

On this clone itself: Different DNA sequences within this sample yield the same CDR3. This chain connects TRBV7-8 to TRBJ1-5, with TRBD1 identical over 8 bases. The CDR3 totals 15 residues. V lost 4 bases to trimming and J lost 2 bases; unmatched junction nucleotides: 4. Germline assignment: CDR1 SGHVS and CDR2 FQNEAQ. CDR3 in DNA: TGTGCCAGCAGCTCCGGGACAGGCGGCAATCAGCCCCAGCATTTT. As protein: CASSSGTGGNQPQHF.

This clone turned up a few times. The CDR3 reads CASSPRQGAVGYTF. The CDR3 DNA sequence: TGTGCCAGCAGCCCCAGACAGGGGGCGGTTGGCTACACCTTC. The rearrangement links TRBV9 to TRBJ1-2; the match to TRBD1 covers 10 bases. The V segment lost 4 bases and the J segment 7 bases; nucleotides outside the gene matches: 7. This CDR3 region has 14 residues. Germline V gene sequence: CDR1 SGDLS, CDR2 YYNGEE.

This chain joins TRBV6-5 and TRBJ2-3; D may be TRBD2 (5 bases). Germline values: CDR1 MNHEY, CDR2 SVGAGI. The CDR3 spans 15 residues. V lost 2 bases to trimming and J lost 1 base, with 10 bases between them. CDR3 coding DNA: TGTGCCAGCAGTTACGAGCTAGCAGGCACAGATACGCAGTATTTT. As protein: CASSYELAGTDTQYF.

The rearrangement joins TRBV2 to TRBJ2-7; D might be TRBD1 or TRBD2, each matching 5 bases. CDR1 is SNHLY and CDR2 is FYNNEI in the germline V gene. The CDR3 contains 15 residues. Trimming removed 8 bases from V and 0 bases from J, with 17 bases in between. CDR3 in amino acids: CASEGSKDLSYEQYF. CDR3 nucleotide sequence: TGTGCCAGCGAGGGGTCCAAGGACCTCTCCTACGAGCAGTACTTC.

V gene TRBV4-1 combines with J gene TRBJ2-3; either TRBD1 or TRBD2 may supply D (5 bases each). Germline lookup yields CDR1 MGHRA and CDR2 YSYEKL. This CDR3 has 15 amino acids. V was cut by 4 bases and J by 4 bases, with 15 bases left in between. DNA of the CDR3: TGCGCCAGCAGCCCCGGTTTTGTGGGGGCAGATACGCAGTATTTT. As protein: CASSPGFVGADTQYF.

The chain carries TRBV4-1 and TRBJ1-2; TRBD1 matches at 10 bases. CDR1 and CDR2 (germline): MGHRA, YSYEKL. This CDR3 is built from 15 residues. V was clipped by 1 base and J by 5 bases; unmatched bases: 4. The CDR3 protein is CASSQVGQGGYGYTF. In DNA, the CDR3 is TGCGCCAGCAGCCAAGTTGGACAGGGGGGGTATGGCTACACCTTC.

This chain joins TRBV30 and TRBJ2-7; D gene uncertain. CDR3 size: 14 residues. Germline V gives CDR1 GTSNPN, CDR2 SVGIG (reference sequence). V lost 0 bases and J 3 bases, leaving 12 bases between the germline ends. Written as DNA, the CDR3 is TGTGCCTGGAGTGTACTCGGGCGCCTCTACGAGCAGTACTTC. Encoded protein: CAWSVLGRLYEQYF.

The chain employs TRBV29-1 and TRBJ2-7, with 8 bases fitting TRBD1. CDR1 is SQVTM, CDR2 ANQGSEA, per germline. CDR3 length: 15 amino acids. The junction had 8 bases not matched to a gene; V was cut back by 0 bases and J by 4 bases. This chain's CDR3 is CSVEDQQGVGYEQYF. CDR3 DNA sequence: TGCAGCGTTGAAGATCAACAGGGGGTCGGTTACGAGCAGTACTTC.

This chain uses TRBV7-2 with TRBJ2-7; 7 nucleotides match TRBD2. Germline V gene lookup returns CDR1 SGHTA and CDR2 FQGNSA. V lost 10 bases to trimming and J lost 0 bases; unmatched junction nucleotides: 6. There are 13 residues in the CDR3. The CDR3 nucleotides are TGTGCCACAGGAGCGGGGAGCTCCTACGAGCAGTACTTC. Translated: CATGAGSSYEQYF.

Turning to this clone: The sample carries other DNA sequences with the same CDR3. The chain combines TRBV6-1 with TRBJ2-3; D remains unclear. CDR1 and CDR2 from the germline V gene are MNHNS and SASEGT. Deletions cut 7 bases from V and 0 bases from J, with 5 bases between. This CDR3 has 12 residues. The CDR3 loop is CASTGSTDTQYF. The CDR3 region has the DNA TGTGCCAGCACCGGAAGCACAGATACGCAGTATTTT.

Details on this clone: A read error is the likely source, as a far larger clone sits one nucleotide away. This sequence joins TRBV5-4 and TRBJ2-1; no firm D call. The V gene's germline CDR1 is SGHNT and CDR2 YYREEE (reference sequence). The CDR3 contains 11 residues. V was trimmed by 2 bases and J by 4 bases, leaving 1 base between them. This chain's CDR3 is CASSFYNEQFF. CDR3 DNA: TGTGCCAGCAGCTTTTACAATGAGCAGTTCTTC.

The rearrangement uses TRBV28 and TRBJ2-7; 9 positions agree with TRBD1. Germline V lookup: CDR1 MDHEN, CDR2 SYDVKM. This CDR3 is built from 17 residues. V lost 5 bases and J lost 4; bases outside the gene matches: 15. The CDR3 spells CASSPTYIGQGQYEQYF. The CDR3 DNA reads as TGTGCCAGCAGTCCGACCTACATCGGACAGGGGCAGTACGAGCAGTACTTC.

The chain uses TRBV9 and TRBJ2-3; 8 bases match TRBD2. The V segment lost 0 bases and the J segment 1 base; nucleotides outside the gene matches: 1. This CDR3 spans 15 amino acids. Germline CDR1 and CDR2: SGDLS and YYNGEE. The DNA of the CDR3 is TGTGCCAGCAGCGTAGCTAGCGGGCGCACAGATACGCAGTATTTT. Translating gives CASSVASGRTDTQYF. Using reference TRBV9 and TRBJ2-3 for the parts outside the CDR3, the full variable domain is DSGVTQTPKHLITATGQRVTLRCSPRSGDLSVYWYQQSLDQGLQFLIQYYNGEERAKGNILERFSAQQFPDLHSELNLSSLELGDSALYFCASSVASGRTDTQYFGPGTRLTVL.

With regard to this clone: One end of the junction varies from germline; a read error may be responsible. V gene TRBV19 combines with J gene TRBJ2-3; D might be TRBD1 (5 bases). The CDR3 runs 14 residues. Germline CDR1 LNHDA, CDR2 SQIVND (reference sequence). CDR3 nucleotide sequence: TGTGCCAGCTCCCTCTTGAGCAGCACAGGTACGCAGTATTTT. It yields the protein CASSLLSSTGTQYF.